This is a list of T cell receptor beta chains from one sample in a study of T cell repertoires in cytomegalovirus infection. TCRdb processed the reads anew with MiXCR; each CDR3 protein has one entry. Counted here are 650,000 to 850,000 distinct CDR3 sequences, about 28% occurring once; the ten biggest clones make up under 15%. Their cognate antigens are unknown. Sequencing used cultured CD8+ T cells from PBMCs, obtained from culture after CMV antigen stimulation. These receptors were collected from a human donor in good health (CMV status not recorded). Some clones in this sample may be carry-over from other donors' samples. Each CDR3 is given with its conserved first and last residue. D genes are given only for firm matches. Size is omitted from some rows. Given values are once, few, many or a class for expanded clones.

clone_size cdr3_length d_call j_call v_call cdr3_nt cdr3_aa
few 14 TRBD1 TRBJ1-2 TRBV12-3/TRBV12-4 TGTGCCAGCAGAGAGACAGGGTGGAACTATGGCTACACCTTC CASRETGWNYGYTF
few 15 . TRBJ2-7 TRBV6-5 TGTGCCAGCAGTTACTGGGGGGCTACCTCCTACGAGCAGTACTTC CASSYWGATSYEQYF
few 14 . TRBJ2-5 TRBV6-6 TGTGCCAGCAGTTACTCCTGGTTGGCGGAGACCCAGTACTTC CASSYSWLAETQYF
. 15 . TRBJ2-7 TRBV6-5 TGTGCCAGCAGTTACTCAGGGGCAGGAACCTACGAGCAGTACTTC CASSYSGAGTYEQYF
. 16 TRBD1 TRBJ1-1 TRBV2 TGTGCCAGCGGGACGAACCGGGACAGGGTCCGGGCTGAAGCTTTCTTT CASGTNRDRVRAEAFF
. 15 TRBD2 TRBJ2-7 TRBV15 TGTGCCACCAGCAGAGATTTAGCGGGGGAATACGAGCAGTACTTC CATSRDLAGEYEQYF
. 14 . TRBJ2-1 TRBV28 TGTGCCAGCAGTTTAATAGGCGGGGACAATGAGCAGTTCTTC CASSLIGGDNEQFF
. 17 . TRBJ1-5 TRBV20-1 TGCAGTGCCCGCAGGCGTGCGGGGCGGAATAGCAATCAGCCCCAGCATTTT CSARRRAGRNSNQPQHF
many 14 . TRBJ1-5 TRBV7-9 TGTGCCAGCAGCGTCGGACAAGGCAATCAGCCCCAGCATTTT CASSVGQGNQPQHF
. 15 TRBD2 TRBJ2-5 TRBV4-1 TGCGCCAGCAGCCAATTACTAGCGGGGGATGAGACCCAGTACTTC CASSQLLAGDETQYF
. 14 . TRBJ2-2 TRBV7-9 TGTGCCAGCAGCTTAGCCCACATTACCGGGGAGCTGTTTTTT CASSLAHITGELFF
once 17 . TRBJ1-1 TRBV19 TGTGCCAGTAGTATAGTCCTAGTCCGCACAGGAGGGATGGAAGCTTTCTTT CASSIVLVRTGGMEAFF
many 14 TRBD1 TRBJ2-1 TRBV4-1 TGCGCCAGCAGCCATCAGGGACAGGGGACTGAGCAGTTCTTC CASSHQGQGTEQFF
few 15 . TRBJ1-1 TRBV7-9 TGTGCCAGCAGCCCTGAGCGGACATACACAGGTGAAGCTTTCTTT CASSPERTYTGEAFF
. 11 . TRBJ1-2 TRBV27 TGTGCCAGCTTATGGCTCTATGGCTACACCTTC CASLWLYGYTF
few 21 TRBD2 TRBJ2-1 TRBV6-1 TGTGCCAGCAGTGAACCTAGCGGGGGGACCGAAATAGGAAGCTCCTACAATGAGCAGTTCTTC CASSEPSGGTEIGSSYNEQFF
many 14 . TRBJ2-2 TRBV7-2 TGTGCCAGCAGCTTTTACCCCCACACCGGGGAGCTGTTTTTT CASSFYPHTGELFF
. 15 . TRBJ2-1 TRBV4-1 TGCGCCAGCAGCCAATCACCGGGACTCAACAATGAGCAGTTCTTC CASSQSPGLNNEQFF
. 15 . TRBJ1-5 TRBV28 TGTGCCAGCAGCCCCGGGACACCCGGCGGTCAGCCCCAGCATTTT CASSPGTPGGQPQHF
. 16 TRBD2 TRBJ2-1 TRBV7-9 TGTGCCAGCAGCCGAGTAGCGGGGGGGCCGGTCAATGAGCAGTTCTTC CASSRVAGGPVNEQFF
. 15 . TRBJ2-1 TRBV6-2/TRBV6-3 TGTGCCAGCACCTTCGGGCGTCTAGCGTACAATGAGCAGTTCTTC CASTFGRLAYNEQFF
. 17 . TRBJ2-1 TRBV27 TGTGCCAGCAGTCCAGTGTCGGGACCATATGTAGGAAATGAGCAGTTCTTC CASSPVSGPYVGNEQFF
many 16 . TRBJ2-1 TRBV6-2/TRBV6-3 TGTGCCAGCAGTTACGCGGCCAGCACCCTCTACAATGAGCAGTTCTTC CASSYAASTLYNEQFF
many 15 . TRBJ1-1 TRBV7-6 TGTGCCAGCAGCTTGAAGAAGGACAGCCGGACTGAAGCTTTCTTT CASSLKKDSRTEAFF
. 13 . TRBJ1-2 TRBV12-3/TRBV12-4 TGTGCCAGCAGTGTTGTCGGTGACTATGGCTACACCTTC CASSVVGDYGYTF
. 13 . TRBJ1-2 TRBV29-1 TGCAGCGTCCGACAGACTTCGAGCTATGGCTACACCTTC CSVRQTSSYGYTF
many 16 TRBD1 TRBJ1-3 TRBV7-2 TGTGCCAGCAGCTTAGAACTGACAGGGTCTGGAAACACCATATATTTT CASSLELTGSGNTIYF
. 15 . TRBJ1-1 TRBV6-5 TGTGCCAGCAGTTATGGCAGCCTAATGAACACTGAAGCTTTCTTT CASSYGSLMNTEAFF
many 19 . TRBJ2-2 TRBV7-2 TGTGCCAGCAGCTACATCCTACCCTCTAGTAACGCGAACACCGGGGAGCTGTTTTTT CASSYILPSSNANTGELFF
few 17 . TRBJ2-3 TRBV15 TGTGCCACCAGCAGAGAAAAGGGGGGCCGGGGCACAGATACGCAGTATTTT CATSREKGGRGTDTQYF
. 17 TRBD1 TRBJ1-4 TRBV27 TGTGCCAGCAGTTTCGTGGGGACAGGGTTCACTAATGAAAAACTGTTTTTT CASSFVGTGFTNEKLFF
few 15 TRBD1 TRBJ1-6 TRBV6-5 TGTGCCAGCAGGGACGGACAGGGCCTTACTTCACCCCTCCACTTT CASRDGQGLTSPLHF
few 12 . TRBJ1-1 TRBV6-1 TGTGCCAGCAGGTCACAGAACACTGAAGCTTTCTTT CASRSQNTEAFF
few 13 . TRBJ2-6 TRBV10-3 TGTGCCATATACAGCTCTGGGGCCAACGTCCTGACTTTC CAIYSSGANVLTF
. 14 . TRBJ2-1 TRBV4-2 TGTGCCAGCAGCCACCCCACCGTATACAATGAGCAGTTCTTC CASSHPTVYNEQFF